The 21 T cell receptor beta chains reported below all come from one sample, sequenced in a study of regulatory T cells in long-lasting Graves disease. Researchers made TCR beta libraries by using iRepertoire HTBI primers and running Arm-PCR on CDR3 regions. TCRdb redid the calling of the multiplex PCR reads with MiXCR, one entry per CDR3 protein. The table includes more than 300,000 distinct CDR3 sequences, more than 20% detected once. Time point meaning: persistent/refractory GD, antithyroid drugs over 5 years with positive TRAb. RNA from PBMCs was the source of the TCR library. Material: peripheral blood mononuclear cells (PBMCs), obtained when the disease was refractory, from a patient treated with antithyroid drugs. These receptors were obtained from a woman aged 40 to 50 with Graves disease.

The sample holds a few counts of this clonotype. The chain joins TRBV19 to TRBJ1-5; D gene ambiguous. The CDR3 extends over 14 amino acids. Trimming stripped 3 bases from V and 7 bases from J, with 13 bases between. CDR1 is LNHDA, CDR2 SQIVND, per germline (reference sequence). The CDR3 DNA sequence: TGTGCCAGTAGTATTTCTTACATACACCAGCCCCAGCATTTT. This encodes CASSISYIHQPQHF. Based on the CDR3 plus reference TRBV19 and TRBJ1-5, the full variable domain is DGGITQSPKYLFRKEGQNVTLSCEQNLNHDAMYWYRQDPGQGLRLIYYSQIVNDFQKGDIAEGYSVSREKKESFPLTVTSAQKNPTAFYLCASSISYIHQPQHFGDGTRLSIL.

This clonotype has ten or more counts. V usage is TRBV2 and J usage is TRBJ2-3; possible D gene TRBD2, 6 bases. V gave up 8 bases and J gave up 1 base, with 13 bases separating them. CDR1 is SNHLY and CDR2 is FYNNEI in the germline V gene. The CDR3 is 14 amino acids. The chain's CDR3 is CASPRDWGTDTQYF. The CDR3 nucleotides are TGTGCCAGCCCCCGGGACTGGGGCACAGATACGCAGTATTTT.

This clonotype was detected many times. The rearrangement links TRBV27 to TRBJ1-1; D is ambiguous. Trimming removed 2 bases at V and 1 base at J, with 8 bases between. CDR3 length equals 14 residues. Germline V gene sequence: CDR1 MNHEY, CDR2 SMNVEV (reference sequence). CDR3 DNA: TGTGCCAGCAGTTTAATAAGGGAGAACACTGAAGCTTTCTTT. Protein: CASSLIRENTEAFF.

This clonotype has at least ten counts. The CDR3 nucleotides read TGCGCCAGCAGCTGGGACAGCATGAACACTGAAGCTTTCTTT. Protein product: CASSWDSMNTEAFF. The J gene is TRBJ1-1, the V gene TRBV5-1; 7 bases are a match to TRBD1. This CDR3 is 14 amino acids long. V gave up 3 bases and J gave up 0 bases; unmatched junction bases: 2. The germline V gene has CDR1 SGHRS and CDR2 YFSETQ. Based on the CDR3 plus reference TRBV5-1 and TRBJ1-1, the full variable domain is KAGVTQTPRYLIKTRGQQVTLSCSPISGHRSVSWYQQTPGQGLQFLFEYFSETQRNKGNFPGRFSGRQFSNSRSEMNVSTLELGDSALYLCASSWDSMNTEAFFGQGTRLTVV.

This clonotype was found many times. V gene TRBV7-8 combines with J gene TRBJ1-4; 8 nucleotides agree with TRBD1. V gave up 0 bases and J gave up 1 base; unmatched junction bases: 7. Per germline, CDR1 SGHVS and CDR2 FQNEAQ. CDR3 length equals 18 residues. The CDR3 DNA reads TGTGCCAGCAGCTTAGCACCCCCGGGGACAGGAACTAATGAAAAACTGTTTTTT. This gives the protein CASSLAPPGTGTNEKLFF. Using reference TRBV7-8 and TRBJ1-4 for the parts outside the CDR3, the full variable domain is GAGVSQSPRYKVAKRGQDVALRCDPISGHVSLFWYQQALGQGPEFLTYFQNEAQLDKSGLPSDRFFAERPEGSVSTLKIQRTQQEDSAVYLCASSLAPPGTGTNEKLFFGSGTQLSVL.

This chain connects TRBV12-3 or TRBV12-4 to TRBJ1-2; the match to TRBD1 covers 7 bases. The trim removed 4 bases at V and 2 bases at J, leaving 4 bases unmatched. The CDR3 length is 14 residues. CDR3 nucleotide sequence: TGTGCCAGCAGTTACGCCAGGGGGAACTATGGCTACACCTTC. Its translation: CASSYARGNYGYTF.

The rearrangement joins TRBV28 to TRBJ1-2, with D maybe TRBD1 (5 bases). Trimming stripped 10 bases from V and 8 bases from J, with 14 bases between. The germline V gene encodes CDR1 MDHEN and CDR2 SYDVKM. CDR3 length: 11 residues. The CDR3 is CATFQGGGYTF. The CDR3, as DNA: TGTGCCACTTTCCAGGGAGGGGGCTACACCTTC.

This clonotype was counted ten times or more. The rearrangement joins TRBV2 to TRBJ2-2, with 12 bases identical to TRBD2. Trimming cost V 6 bases and J 1 base; bases outside gene matches: 3. This CDR3 has 16 amino acids. Per the germline V gene, CDR1 is SNHLY and CDR2 is FYNNEI. The CDR3 here is CASRRGLAGNTGELFF. The CDR3 DNA reads TGTGCCAGCAGGAGGGGACTAGCGGGGAACACCGGGGAGCTGTTTTTT.

In its sample, this clonotype was seen many times. This rearrangement joins TRBV6-5 to TRBJ1-1; D not certain. V lost 0 bases to trimming and J lost 2 bases, with 7 bases between them. The length of the CDR3 is 14 residues. Per the germline V gene, CDR1 is MNHEY and CDR2 is SVGAGI. The CDR3: CASSYSLSNTEAFF. CDR3 nucleotides: TGTGCCAGCAGTTACTCGTTGAGTAACACTGAAGCTTTCTTT.

The chain recombines TRBV20-1 with TRBJ2-7; 8 nucleotides align to TRBD2. Germline V gene data show CDR1 as DFQATT and CDR2 as SNEGSKA (reference sequence). This CDR3 spans 14 amino acids. With V trimmed by 6 bases and J by 0 bases, 7 bases remained unmatched. The CDR3 here is CSALQSGSSYEQYF. The CDR3 coding sequence is TGCAGTGCCCTACAAAGCGGGAGCTCCTACGAGCAGTACTTC.

This clonotype was detected only once. Being one base from a much bigger clone, this may be a read error. The V call is TRBV11-2, the J call TRBJ1-2; D is undetermined. Per the germline V gene, CDR1 is SGHAT and CDR2 is FQNNGV. The CDR3 covers 15 residues. The CDR3 DNA sequence: TGTGCCGGCAGCCCTACCCCGGGCGGATACTATGGCTACACCTTC. As protein: CAGSPTPGGYYGYTF.

This clonotype was detected ten times or more. This sequence joins TRBV11-2 and TRBJ2-5; D uncertain. The CDR3 runs to 12 residues. V lost 2 bases to trimming and J lost 0 bases, with 1 base between them. Germline lookup yields CDR1 SGHAT and CDR2 FQNNGV. CDR3 amino acids: CASSLNQETQYF. The CDR3 coding sequence is TGTGCCAGCAGCTTAAACCAAGAGACCCAGTACTTC.

This clonotype has only a few counts. The rearrangement links TRBV28 to TRBJ1-4, with D possibly TRBD1 on 6 matching bases. Trimming took off 1 base at V and 8 bases at J, with 11 bases between the two ends. Germline assignment: CDR1 MDHEN and CDR2 SYDVKM. The CDR3 length is 14 residues. The CDR3 nucleotides are TGTGCCAGCAGTTTATTCCGGGGGCAAGAAAAACTGTTTTTT. The encoded protein is CASSLFRGQEKLFF.

This clonotype was picked up a small number of times. The V and J genes are TRBV7-9 and TRBJ2-7; D remains unclear. Germline V gene lookup returns CDR1 SEHNR and CDR2 FQNEAQ (reference sequence). V was shortened by 5 bases and J by 0 bases, with 11 bases between the two germline ends. The CDR3 covers 14 residues. For the CDR3, the DNA is TGTGCCAGCAGCGCAGACGCCCGCTCCTACGAGCAGTACTTC. Amino acid sequence: CASSADARSYEQYF. The full variable domain, rest sourced from reference TRBV7-9 and TRBJ2-7, is DTGVSQNPRHKITKRGQNVTFRCDPISEHNRLYWYRQTLGQGPEFLTYFQNEAQLEKSRLLSDRFSAERPKGSFSTLEIQRTEQGDSAMYLCASSADARSYEQYFGPGTRLTVT.

In its sample, this clonotype was seen once. This may come from a read error, since a much larger clone is one base off. This chain uses TRBV6-1 with TRBJ2-4, with 7 nucleotides matching TRBD2. J lost 5 bases, V lost 6 bases, and 10 bases had no gene match. CDR3 length: 15 amino acids. The germline V gene encodes CDR1 MNHNS and CDR2 SASEGT. The CDR3 DNA is TGTGCCAGCAGCCCAGCGGGGTGTGCGGAAAACATTCAGTACTTC. Its protein is CASSPAGCAENIQYF.

This clonotype has ten or more counts. Germline and junction disagree at one end, which may indicate a read error. The CDR3 sequence is CASSLFGTVSHEQYF. In nucleotides, the CDR3 is TGTGCCAGCAGCCTCTTTGGGACAGTCTCCCACGAGCAGTACTTC. The chain has TRBV6-1 and TRBJ2-7; 7 bases fit TRBD1. The CDR3 extends over 15 amino acids. CDR1 and CDR2 (germline): MNHNS, SASEGT.

This clonotype showed up many times. The DNA of the CDR3 is TGTGCCACCAGCAGAGACCGGCTACGCTATGGCTACACCTTC. It encodes CATSRDRLRYGYTF. This chain links TRBV15 with TRBJ1-2; D ambiguous. The V end lost 0 bases, the J end lost 4 bases, and 9 bases lay between the germline ends. Germline CDR1 is LNHNV and CDR2 is YYDKDF (reference sequence). CDR3 length: 14 residues.

The chain carries TRBV12-3 or TRBV12-4 and TRBJ2-1; D not resolved. The V end lost 3 bases, the J end lost 8 bases, and 8 bases lay between the germline ends. CDR3 length: 12 residues. CDR3 in amino acids: CASSFIRDEQFF. The CDR3 nucleotides read TGTGCCAGCAGTTTCATTAGAGATGAGCAGTTCTTC.

This clonotype was detected ten times or more. The chain is built from TRBV6-1 and TRBJ2-2; D unclear. This CDR3 spans 13 amino acids. From germline, CDR1 is MNHNS and CDR2 SASEGT. Trimming shortened V by 6 bases and J by 5 bases, and 10 bases separated the two germline ends. CDR3 in DNA: TGTGCCAGCAGAGAGTTGGGGACCGGGGAGCTGTTTTTT. It encodes CASRELGTGELFF.

The sample holds many counts of this clonotype. The chain employs TRBV28 and TRBJ2-4, with 8 bases matching TRBD1. The CDR3 has 15 amino acids. Germline V lookup: CDR1 MDHEN, CDR2 SYDVKM. With 3 bases clipped from V and 9 bases from J, the junction kept 10 bases outside the gene matches. The CDR3 sequence is CASSFRGTGGAIQYF. As DNA, the CDR3 is TGTGCCAGCAGTTTCCGCGGGACAGGAGGGGCCATTCAGTACTTC.

In this sample, this clonotype turned up many times. V usage is TRBV12-3 or TRBV12-4 and J usage is TRBJ1-1, with 8 bases lining up with TRBD1. The CDR3 length is 14 residues. V dropped 7 bases and J dropped 5; count of bases not matched to a gene: 9. The CDR3 reads CASKGYRGRTEAFF. The CDR3 region has the DNA TGTGCCAGCAAGGGGTACAGGGGGAGGACTGAAGCTTTCTTT.